Only one count was recorded for the clone carrying this T cell receptor (beta chain). During the collection period, no donor immune events like infections were recorded. Trimming pared 1 base from V and 5 bases from J, leaving 12 bases between. This CDR3 is 15 amino acids long. Germline lookup yields CDR1 SGHNT and CDR2 YENEEA. This sample was taken from a study of identifying expanded T cells in peripheral blood. TCRdb's table, derived via immunoSEQ multiplex PCR, lists solely in-frame clones and lacks some. The data contain around 84,000 clones, roughly 90% of them seen just once; the ten biggest clones take up 7.3%.

Sequenced: blood. The chain recombines TRBV11-3 with TRBJ2-1, with unresolved D. This receptor was identified in a person aged 18 to 75 in good health. The CDR3 here is CASSLGAALNNEQFF. CDR3 nucleotides: TGTGCCAGCAGCTTAGGGGCAGCCCTCAACAATGAGCAGTTCTTC.